The TCR beta chain described here comes from a study of Ad26.COV2.S vaccination and SARS-CoV-2 variants. Study-level background: Of the COV1001 trial arms, the Ad26.COV2.S arm included the donor. The study gave Ad26.COV2.S intramuscularly, once or twice 56 days apart.

Treatment meaning: some 19 received Ad26.COV2.S at low or high dose, single or two shots; several received placebo; per-sample allocation not given. Following the first vaccine or placebo injection, samples were taken on day 63. Study-level points and caveats: Spike-specific TCR breadth was greater after Ad26.COV2.S than placebo.

This CDR3 comprises 14 residues. J gave up 5 bases and V 4 bases, and 5 bases lay outside the gene matches. Germline CDR1 is SGHAT and CDR2 is FQNNGV. Data came from immunoSEQ multiplex PCR; TCRdb stores just in-frame clones and leaves some out. The table has hundreds of thousands of clones, roughly nine tenths seen once. Comment on this clone: The antigen remains undetermined.

The source of this sequence is a person aged 18-60 years who received the Ad26.COV2.S COVID-19 vaccine or a placebo. Sample: peripheral blood, taken in a trial of Ad26.COV2.S vaccine versus placebo. This chain connects TRBV11-2 to TRBJ1-2, with 9 nucleotides matching TRBD1. As DNA, the CDR3 is TGTGCCAGCAGCTCCCCGACAGGGGGGTATGGCTACACCTTC. Encoded protein: CASSSPTGGYGYTF.